One and the same sample provided the 8 T cell receptor beta chains below, sequenced in a study of patients and donors after allogeneic stem cell transplantation. MiXCR was run by TCRdb on the RT-PCR reads, yielding one entry per CDR3 protein. The table shows about 160,000 distinct CDR3 sequences, with approximately 37% occurring only once. Specimen: blood, either unsorted or a sorted T cell fraction (not recorded which). These receptors were collected from a human donor who was either an allogeneic HSCT recipient or a stem cell or donor lymphocyte infusion donor (not recorded which). It is not recorded whose cells these are; they may come from a transplant donor.

The rearrangement joins TRBV13 to TRBJ1-1; D is undetermined. Trimming cost V 6 bases and J 4 bases, with 15 bases left between them. This CDR3 contains 14 residues. In germline, CDR1 is PRHDT, CDR2 FYEKMQ (reference sequence). The CDR3 protein is CASSPAPGGTEAFF. CDR3 sequence (DNA): TGTGCCAGCAGTCCCGCACCAGGAGGCACTGAAGCTTTCTTT.

This clonotype was found once. This chain uses TRBV5-6 with TRBJ1-1; tentative D call: TRBD1 (6 bases). This CDR3 has 15 amino acids. Trimming removed 3 bases at V and 2 bases at J, with 14 bases between. CDR1 and CDR2 from the germline V gene are SGHDT and YYEEEE. CDR3 in DNA: TGTGCCAGCAGCTGGAATCCGGGACATAACACTGAAGCTTTCTTT. Encoded protein: CASSWNPGHNTEAFF.

This sequence joins TRBV12-3 or TRBV12-4 and TRBJ1-2; a possible D gene is TRBD1 (5 bases). This CDR3 spans 15 amino acids. Trimming stripped 3 bases from V and 4 bases from J, with 15 bases between. CDR3 coding DNA: TGTGCCAGCAGTTTTGGGGCCCCCAGTTCCTATGGCTACACCTTC. It is translated as CASSFGAPSSYGYTF.

This clonotype was observed a handful of times. The chain combines TRBV7-9 with TRBJ1-2; no clear D. The CDR3 totals 15 residues. Germline V gives CDR1 SEHNR, CDR2 FQNEAQ (reference sequence). With 6 bases removed from V and 4 bases from J, the gap between germline ends came to 18 bases. The CDR3: CASRPGQVPLYGYTF. CDR3 sequence (DNA): TGTGCCAGCAGACCTGGGCAGGTCCCGCTCTATGGCTACACCTTC.

This chain uses TRBV12-3 or TRBV12-4 with TRBJ2-1, with D hard to call. The CDR3 covers 16 residues. V dropped 5 bases and J dropped 5 bases, with 19 bases sitting between them. The CDR3 DNA sequence: TGTGCCAGCAGTCTTGCTCGAACTACGCTCCACAATGAGCAGTTCTTC. Amino acids: CASSLARTTLHNEQFF.

V usage is TRBV10-3 and J usage is TRBJ1-2, with D uncertain. Trimming removed 4 bases from V and 5 bases from J, with 14 bases in between. Germline-derived CDR1 and CDR2 are ENHRY and SYGVKD. This CDR3 region has 14 residues. The CDR3 sequence: CAISAQVLGYGYTF. CDR3 coding DNA: TGTGCCATCAGTGCCCAGGTCCTGGGATATGGCTACACCTTC.

The sample holds one count of this clonotype. This chain joins TRBV10-3 and TRBJ1-2, with 7 bases matching TRBD1. The CDR3 runs 13 residues. Germline CDR1 is ENHRY and CDR2 is SYGVKD. After removal of 6 bases from V and 4 bases from J, the junction contained 5 bases not matched to a gene. In DNA form, the CDR3 reads TGTGCCATCAGCTACAGGGGATTCTATGGCTACACCTTC. Its protein is CAISYRGFYGYTF.

CDR3 nucleotide sequence: TGCAGTGCTAGCACTAGCGGGGGGGGTACGACAGATACGCAGTATTTT. It translates to CSASTSGGGTTDTQYF. V and J are TRBV20-1 and TRBJ2-3, with 13 bases identical to TRBD2. Trimming took 3 bases from V and 3 from J; bases not matched to a gene: 6. The germline V gene has CDR1 DFQATT and CDR2 SNEGSKA (reference sequence). This CDR3 region has 16 residues.